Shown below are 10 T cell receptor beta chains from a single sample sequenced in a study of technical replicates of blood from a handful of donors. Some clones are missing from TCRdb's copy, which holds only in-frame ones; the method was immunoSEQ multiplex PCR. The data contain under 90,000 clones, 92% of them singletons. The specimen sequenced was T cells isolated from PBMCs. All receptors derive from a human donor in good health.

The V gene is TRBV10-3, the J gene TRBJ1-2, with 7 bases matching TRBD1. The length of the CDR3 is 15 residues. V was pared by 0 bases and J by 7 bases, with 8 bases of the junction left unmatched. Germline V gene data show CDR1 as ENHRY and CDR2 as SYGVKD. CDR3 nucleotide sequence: TGTGCCATCAGTGAGTCCCGAGGGGGCGCTTCTGGCTACACCTTC. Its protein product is CAISESRGGASGYTF.

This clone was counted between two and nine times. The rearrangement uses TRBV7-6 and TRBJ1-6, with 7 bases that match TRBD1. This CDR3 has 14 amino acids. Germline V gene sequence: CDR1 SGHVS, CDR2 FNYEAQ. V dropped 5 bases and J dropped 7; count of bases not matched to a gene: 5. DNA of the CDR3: TGTGCCAGCAGCACCGGGACAGTAAATTCACCCCTCCACTTT. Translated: CASSTGTVNSPLHF.

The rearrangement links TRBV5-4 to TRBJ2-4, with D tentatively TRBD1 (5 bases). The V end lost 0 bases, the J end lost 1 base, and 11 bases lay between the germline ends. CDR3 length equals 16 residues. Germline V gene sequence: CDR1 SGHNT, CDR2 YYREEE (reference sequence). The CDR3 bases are TGTGCCAGCAGCTTGGAGGGGTGGTCGGCCAAAAACATTCAGTACTTC. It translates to CASSLEGWSAKNIQYF.

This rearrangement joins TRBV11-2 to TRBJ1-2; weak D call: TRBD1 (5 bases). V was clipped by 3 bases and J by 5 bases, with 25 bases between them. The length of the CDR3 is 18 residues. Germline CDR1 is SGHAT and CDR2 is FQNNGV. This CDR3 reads CASSLIRQTAGVLYGYTF. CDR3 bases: TGTGCCAGCAGCTTGATTAGACAGACCGCTGGGGTTTTGTATGGCTACACCTTC. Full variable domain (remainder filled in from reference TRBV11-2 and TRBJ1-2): EAGVAQSPRYKIIEKRQSVAFWCNPISGHATLYWYQQILGQGPKLLIQFQNNGVVDDSQLPKDRFSAERLKGVDSTLKIQPAKLEDSAVYLCASSLIRQTAGVLYGYTFGSGTRLTVV.

CDR3 amino acids: CASSLAEDRVHGELFF. CDR3 coding DNA: TGTGCCAGCAGCTTAGCCGAGGACAGGGTTCACGGGGAGCTGTTTTTT. The rearrangement joins TRBV11-1 to TRBJ2-2; 8 bases map to TRBD1. Germline values: CDR1 SGHAT, CDR2 FQDESV (reference sequence). With V trimmed by 0 bases and J by 7 bases, 7 bases remained unmatched. This CDR3 spans 16 amino acids. Supplemented by reference TRBV11-1 and TRBJ2-2, the full variable domain reads EAEVAQSPRYKITEKSQAVAFWCDPISGHATLYWYRQILGQGPELLVQFQDESVVDDSQLPKDRFSAERLKGVDSTLKIQPAELGDSAMYLCASSLAEDRVHGELFFGEGSRLTVL.

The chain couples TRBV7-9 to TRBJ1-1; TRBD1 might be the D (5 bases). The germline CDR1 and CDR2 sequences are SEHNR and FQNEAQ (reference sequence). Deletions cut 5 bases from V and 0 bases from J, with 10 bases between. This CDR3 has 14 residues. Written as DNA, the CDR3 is TGTGCCAGCAGCCAACCGACAGTGAACACTGAAGCTTTCTTT. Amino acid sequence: CASSQPTVNTEAFF.

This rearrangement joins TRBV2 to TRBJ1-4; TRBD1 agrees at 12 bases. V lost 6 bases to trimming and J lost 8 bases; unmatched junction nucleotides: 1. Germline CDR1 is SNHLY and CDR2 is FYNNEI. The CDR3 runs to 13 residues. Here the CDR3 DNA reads TGTGCCAGCAGGGGACAGGGGGCCGAAAAACTGTTTTTT. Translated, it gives CASRGQGAEKLFF.

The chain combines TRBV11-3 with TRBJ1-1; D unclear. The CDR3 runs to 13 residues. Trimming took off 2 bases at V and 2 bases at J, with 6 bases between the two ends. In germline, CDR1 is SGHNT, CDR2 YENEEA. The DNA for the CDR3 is TGTGCCAGCAGCTTATACTTTAACACTGAAGCTTTCTTT. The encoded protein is CASSLYFNTEAFF.

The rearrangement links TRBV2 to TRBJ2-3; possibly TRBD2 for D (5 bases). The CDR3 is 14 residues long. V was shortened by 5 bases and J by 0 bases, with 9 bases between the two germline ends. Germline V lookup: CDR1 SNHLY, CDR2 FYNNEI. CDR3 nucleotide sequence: TGTGCCAGCAGTCCGGGGTTAAGCACAGATACGCAGTATTTT. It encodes CASSPGLSTDTQYF.

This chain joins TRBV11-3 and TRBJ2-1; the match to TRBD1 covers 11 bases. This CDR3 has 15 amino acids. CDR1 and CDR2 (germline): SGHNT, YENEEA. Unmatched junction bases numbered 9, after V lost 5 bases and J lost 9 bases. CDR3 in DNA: TGTGCCAGCAGCCGACTCGGGACAGGGGGGGGTGAGCAGTTCTTC. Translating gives CASSRLGTGGGEQFF.